This T cell receptor beta chain appears in the sequencing data of a study of T cells in Graves' hyperthyroidism and ophthalmopathy (dated by TCRdb to between 2019 and 2020). Describing the broader study: Peripheral blood samples were taken at initial diagnosis, before any treatment was given. To identify distinguishing TCR V-J signatures, a discovery cohort of roughly 100 patients was used, comprising under 45 with Graves' ophthalmopathy and 55 to 65 with stable Graves' hyperthyroidism. Whether ophthalmopathy could be predicted prospectively was tested in an independent validation cohort made up of fewer than 20 hyperthyroidism patients plus 17 patients who later progressed to ophthalmopathy. The 75 to 100 discovery patients were randomly divided into training and test sets at a 7:3 ratio. In addition, the study compared T-cell repertoires in thyroid tissue and in blood from 6 or 7 Graves' hyperthyroidism patients. Once sampling was done, hyperthyroidism patients were given methimazole at a starting dose of 30 mg daily, whereas ophthalmopathy patients were given high-dose intravenous methylprednisolone. The paper reports TCR Vbeta CDR3 sequencing of about 140 peripheral blood samples: 43 ophthalmopathy, over 70 hyperthyroidism and 17 progressor patients.

From the germline V gene, CDR1 is MDHEN and CDR2 is SYDVKM. V and J are trimmed by 5 bases and 7 bases, and the gene matches miss 7 bases of the junction. The CDR3 sequence holds 16 residues, the cysteine and phenylalanine included. Only the CDR3 region is kept as DNA, spanning 48 bases read in frame from base 1. Overall results and qualifications from the work: Most expanded thyroid clonotypes (frequency above 0.001) were also found in blood, which suggests that blood repertoires may mirror thyroid immune responses. In validation, progression to ophthalmopathy was predicted by the model with almost 71% sensitivity and approximately 78% specificity, a median of about 6 months before onset. Sample size was not statistically predetermined, and investigators were not blinded to group allocation. A 13 V-J signature model separated ophthalmopathy from stable hyperthyroidism, with roughly 88% sensitivity and 81.08% specificity in cross-validation and 80%/75% in testing.

Ophthalmopathy patients had moderately to severely active disease, with a Clinical Activity Score of 3 or more, a NOSPECS grade of 4 or more, and a disease duration of less than 3 months. Exclusion was applied to patients with uncontrolled infections, other autoimmune diseases, pregnancy or lactation. Diagnoses were based on clinical symptoms, serum thyroxine and TRAb, thyroid ultrasound and orbital computed tomography. PBMCs were isolated from around 10 ml of fresh peripheral blood by Ficoll-Paque density gradient centrifugation. Trizol reagent was used to extract total RNA, and RNA quality was then checked on an Agilent 2100 Bioanalyzer. Amplification of TCR beta CDR3 regions was carried out from RNA transcripts. The TCR CDR3 was subjected to a first round of RT-PCR using the HTBI primer set and the Qiagen OneStep RT-PCR kit. Libraries were constructed in a second round of multiplex PCR, after which size selection and purification were performed. Paired-end sequencing of the libraries was performed with 100 bp reads on an Illumina HiSeq2000. The study's own analysis went as follows. SOAPnuke was used to process the raw data, removing reads that contained adapters or uncalled bases, had a mean Phred below 15, or lacked an exact match to the constant primer or identifier. High-quality paired reads were merged with COPE v1.2.5, and unique nucleotide sequences were defined as clonotypes. Clonotypes were aligned to IMGT TRBV, TRBD and TRBJ reference segments using MiTCR v1.1. Only V-J combinations with frequency above 0.0001, covering approximately 99% of repertoires, were analysed. The TCS score was defined as the ratio of F50 (clonal expansion) to E x V (chaos), calculated using BLOSUM62-based TCRdist between CDR3 peptides within each V-J. Welch's t-statistics and random forest reduced just over 500 V-J features to 13, which were used in a naive Bayes classifier (R e1071). The public reads were reanalyzed by TCRdb: fastp trimming at Q25, MiXCR alignment, in-frame beta chains only. Each CDR3 protein appears once, grouped with its most common genes and DNA. The V and J calls and clone size are TCRdb's, not the authors'. This sample lists 600,000 or so distinct CDR3 sequences; approximately 15% were detected once. The ten largest clones capture over 6% of the sample.

As for this clonotype: Its antigen is not yet known. Within one base of it there is no much larger clone, and no base qualities were kept.

The source material was blood. The sequence came from a young woman with Graves' ophthalmopathy. The chain is assembled from TRBV28 and TRBJ2-1; TRBD2 aligns with 14 central bases. The CDR3 region: CASSLGTSGSQNEQFF. The nucleotides read TGTGCCAGCAGTCTAGGGACTAGCGGGAGCCAGAATGAGCAGTTCTTC.